Below, one TCR beta chain is given with its context. Its target antigen remains unknown. No much larger clone is present one base from it, and per-base qualities are unavailable. This entry comes from a study of blood T cell repertoires in COVID-19 (dated by TCRdb to the early 2020s). As for the study more broadly: Samples from collaborators originated in the United States, Italy and Spain and spanned both the acute and convalescent phases of COVID-19. HLA class I and class II types, where available, came from metadata supplied by the sample provider rather than from assay-based typing. Samples came from the ongoing ImmuneRACE study (first 160 participants) plus 1,254 subjects from 6 global collaborators. Deeply sampled blood TCRbeta repertoires from subjects exposed to, actively infected with, or recovered from COVID-19 were included in the dataset. The repertoires were made available in a free public database intended to serve as a resource for research on the immune response to SARS-CoV-2. The material from the prospective study consisted of cDNA or gDNA derived from T cells, B-cell-depleted T cells, or PBMCs. Sample metadata almost always included a de-identified subject ID, COVID-19 status, age in years and sex.

Whole blood was collected in K2EDTA tubes by collaborating institutions according to the institutions' own protocols. For TCRbeta analysis, collaborators shipped samples as frozen whole blood, isolated PBMCs, or DNA extracted from either of those sample types. CDR1 is given as MNHEY and CDR2 as SVGEGT, both from the germline V gene. After removal of 5 bases from V and 2 bases from J, the junction retains 10 bases not matched to a gene. The CDR3 runs 17 amino acids, cysteine and phenylalanine included. The entry retains the CDR3 DNA only, 51 bases that are in frame from base 1. TCRbeta CDR3 regions were amplified from genomic DNA by means of the immunoSEQ Assay, a bias-controlled multiplex PCR. The authors' analysis ran thus. The number of nucleated cells in each sample was estimated by amplification of reference gene primers within the assay. Sequence reads were collapsed and filtered to measure the absolute abundance of every unique TCRbeta CDR3 rearrangement. Productive Simpson clonality was computed per sample as the square root of Simpson's diversity index over productive rearrangements. TCRdb provides this immuneACCESS table in a form limited to in-frame rearrangements. Some clones are lacking; in checked studies, under half of them reflect an unresolved V gene, and why the rest are absent is not known. For V, J and clone size, that table is used; D and trimming come from the DNA. Recorded for this sample are about 140,000 clones; roughly 79% of them occurred a single time. The top ten hold approximately 8% of the sample.

General conclusions and limits of the study: Clinical and demographic metadata were provided uncurated, with the amount varying by source and participant.

This clonotype was obtained from a human donor in a cohort sampled during active COVID-19. The chain employs TRBV6-2 or TRBV6-3 and TRBJ2-4, with 9 bases matching TRBD1. Sequenced sample: peripheral blood. The CDR3: CASSDLTTGGTKNIQYF. The bases are TGTGCCAGCAGTGACTTGACGACAGGGGGTACCAAAAACATTCAGTACTTC.